The 14 T cell receptor beta chains listed next were all sequenced from one sample in a study of cytomegalovirus exposure and HLA in healthy donors. With 60 Vbeta and 13 Jbeta primers, the PCR was carried out. Libraries were prepared by immunoSEQ multiplex PCR; TCRdb keeps only in-frame clonotypes and omits some of them. The table shows 80,000 to 95,000 clones, with roughly 86% occurring only once. The sample consisted of PBMCs. These receptors all stem from a man aged 30 to 45 in good health and CMV-seropositive.

This rearrangement joins TRBV10-2 to TRBJ2-3; perhaps TRBD1 as D (5 bases). This CDR3 spans 18 amino acids. V was clipped by 3 bases and J by 1 base, with 20 bases between them. Germline V gene data show CDR1 as WSHSY and CDR2 as SAAADI. The DNA for the CDR3 is TGCGCCAGCAGTGAAATCTTCGGCAGGGTGGGTGGCACAGATACGCAGTATTTT. Its translation: CASSEIFGRVGGTDTQYF.

The V and J genes are TRBV19 and TRBJ2-7; a possible D gene is TRBD2 (6 bases). The CDR3 sequence is 13 residues long. Germline lookup yields CDR1 LNHDA and CDR2 SQIVND (reference sequence). V was trimmed by 2 bases and J by 3 bases, leaving 8 bases between them. CDR3 in amino acids: CASSIQGGYEQYF. For the CDR3, the DNA is TGTGCCAGTAGTATACAGGGAGGCTACGAGCAGTACTTC.

The chain has TRBV11-1 and TRBJ2-1; D gene unclear. Trimming left V 3 bases short and J 0 bases short, with 18 bases between. The CDR3 sequence is 18 residues long. From germline, CDR1 is SGHAT and CDR2 FQDESV (reference sequence). The CDR3: CASSFPLTLRSSYNEQFF. In DNA form, the CDR3 reads TGTGCCAGCAGCTTCCCCTTGACGCTCCGGAGCTCCTACAATGAGCAGTTCTTC.

This chain connects TRBV18 to TRBJ1-5, with D tentatively TRBD1 (6 bases). CDR1 and CDR2 (germline): KGHSH, LQKENI. This CDR3 region has 14 residues. V lost 3 bases and J lost 4, with 10 bases in between. DNA for the CDR3: TGTGCCAGCTCACCGAGACAGGCTAATCAGCCCCAGCATTTT. Its translation: CASSPRQANQPQHF.

This chain links TRBV7-9 with TRBJ2-1; TRBD1 is a possible D gene (5 bases). This CDR3 spans 13 amino acids. Trimming left V 3 bases short and J 5 bases short, with 8 bases between. Germline loops: CDR1 SEHNR, CDR2 FQNEAQ (reference sequence). The chain's CDR3 is CASSLDTDNEQFF. In DNA, the CDR3 is TGTGCCAGCAGCTTGGACACCGACAATGAGCAGTTCTTC.

The chain combines TRBV7-9 with TRBJ2-7, with 13 bases that match TRBD2. Germline CDR1 reads SEHNR; CDR2 reads FQNEAQ (reference sequence). V was clipped by 5 bases and J by 7 bases; unmatched bases: 8. There are 15 residues in the CDR3. The CDR3 here is CASSAGLAGIREQYF. The CDR3 DNA sequence: TGTGCCAGCAGCGCGGGACTAGCGGGAATAAGGGAGCAGTACTTC.

The chain carries TRBV11-2 and TRBJ1-1; 7 bases agree with TRBD1. V lost 2 bases, J lost 5 bases, and 5 bases stayed unmatched. CDR3 length: 14 residues. Germline-derived CDR1 and CDR2 are SGHAT and FQNNGV. Written as DNA, the CDR3 is TGTGCCAGCAGCTTAAGACAGGGAAAGACTGAAGCTTTCTTT. It is translated as CASSLRQGKTEAFF.

The chain couples TRBV6-5 to TRBJ2-7; the match to TRBD2 covers 8 bases. The CDR3 length is 13 residues. Looked up from germline, CDR1 is MNHEY and CDR2 is SVGAGI. The V gene end was trimmed by 2 bases and the J gene end by 4 bases; junction bases not matched to a gene: 1. The CDR3 spells CASSYRGGYEQYF. In nucleotides, the CDR3 is TGTGCCAGCAGTTACCGGGGGGGTTACGAGCAGTACTTC.

The chain uses TRBV11-2 and TRBJ2-7; 8 nucleotides line up with TRBD2. V shed 1 base, J shed 4 bases, and the junction held 6 bases outside the gene matches. Germline V gene data show CDR1 as SGHAT and CDR2 as FQNNGV. This CDR3 is built from 15 residues. CDR3 in DNA: TGTGCCAGCAGCTTAGCCGGGACTAGGTGGTACGAGCAGTACTTC. This sequence encodes CASSLAGTRWYEQYF.

Worth noting for this clone: Compared with germline, one end of the junction differs, possibly owing to a read error. Different DNA sequences within this sample yield the same CDR3. The V call is TRBV5-1, the J call TRBJ1-2; D gene unclear. The germline CDR1 and CDR2 sequences are SGHRS and YFSETQ. There are 14 residues in the CDR3. For the CDR3, the DNA is TGCGCCAGCAGCTTGGCCGAGACTGGCTATGGTTACACCTTC. This encodes CASSLAETGYGYTF.

This clone occurred a few times. The chain employs TRBV28 and TRBJ2-3; 11 bases align to TRBD1. There are 16 residues in the CDR3. In germline, CDR1 is MDHEN, CDR2 SYDVKM. The trim removed 5 bases at V and 5 bases at J, leaving 9 bases unmatched. In DNA, the CDR3 is TGTGCCAGCAGTCTACCCGGGACAGGGGGTTTAGATACGCAGTATTTT. Translated: CASSLPGTGGLDTQYF. The variable domain in full, with the rest retrieved from reference TRBV28 and TRBJ2-3, is DVKVTQSSRYLVKRTGEKVFLECVQDMDHENMFWYRQDPGLGLRLIYFSYDVKMKEKGDIPEGYSVSREKKERFSLILESASTNQTSMYLCASSLPGTGGLDTQYFGPGTRLTVL.

The chain has TRBV6-1 and TRBJ2-5, with 8 bases matching TRBD1. With V trimmed by 6 bases and J by 2 bases, 8 bases remained unmatched. The germline V gene has CDR1 MNHNS and CDR2 SASEGT. This CDR3 is built from 15 residues. The CDR3 sequence: CASRIMTGDQETQYF. The DNA for the CDR3 is TGTGCCAGCAGAATAATGACAGGGGATCAAGAGACCCAGTACTTC.

The chain uses TRBV6-5 and TRBJ2-1; 9 bases fit TRBD2. The J segment lost 8 bases and the V segment lost 4 bases, leaving 9 bases of the junction unmatched. From germline, CDR1 is MNHEY and CDR2 SVGAGI. The CDR3 length is 15 residues. Written as DNA, the CDR3 is TGTGCCAGCAGTTTTCAAGCGGGAGGCACGGATGAGCAGTTCTTC. Protein product: CASSFQAGGTDEQFF.

CDR3 amino acids: CASSGDRFNVLTF. The CDR3 DNA reads TGTGCCAGTAGTGGGGACAGATTCAACGTCCTGACTTTC. The chain recombines TRBV19 with TRBJ2-6; 7 bases fit TRBD1. Germline assignment: CDR1 LNHDA and CDR2 SQIVND (reference sequence). J lost 9 bases, V lost 5 bases, and 4 bases had no gene match. The CDR3 has 13 amino acids. Together with reference TRBV19 and TRBJ2-6, the CDR3 gives the full variable domain: DGGITQSPKYLFRKEGQNVTLSCEQNLNHDAMYWYRQDPGQGLRLIYYSQIVNDFQKGDIAEGYSVSREKKESFPLTVTSAQKNPTAFYLCASSGDRFNVLTFGAGSRLTVL.